A single sample gave rise to the 16 T cell receptor beta chains below, sequenced in a study of T cell changes during pregnancy in multiple sclerosis. Using immunoSEQ multiplex PCR, the repertoire was profiled, and TCRdb retains in-frame clones only, with some absent. Among 70,000 to 90,000 clones listed, approximately 92% were seen once. Specimen: peripheral blood, collected in the first trimester of pregnancy. The receptors shown here come from a female donor with multiple sclerosis, enrolled in a pregnancy study.

The rearrangement links TRBV19 to TRBJ2-7; D call uncertain. In germline, CDR1 is LNHDA, CDR2 SQIVND (reference sequence). V was pared by 3 bases and J by 2 bases, with 11 bases between. This CDR3 is 14 amino acids long. CDR3 sequence: CASSIRHRPYEQYF. The CDR3 coding sequence is TGTGCCAGTAGTATCAGGCATCGACCCTACGAGCAGTACTTC. The full variable domain, rest sourced from reference TRBV19 and TRBJ2-7, is DGGITQSPKYLFRKEGQNVTLSCEQNLNHDAMYWYRQDPGQGLRLIYYSQIVNDFQKGDIAEGYSVSREKKESFPLTVTSAQKNPTAFYLCASSIRHRPYEQYFGPGTRLTVT.

The V gene is TRBV11-3, the J gene TRBJ2-3; 7 bases map to TRBD2. Germline V gene lookup returns CDR1 SGHNT and CDR2 YENEEA. This CDR3 contains 14 residues. J gave up 3 bases and V 6 bases, and 6 bases lay outside the gene matches. The CDR3: CASSPGSGTDTQYF. As DNA, the CDR3 is TGTGCCAGCAGTCCGGGTAGCGGGACAGATACGCAGTATTTT.

The chain links TRBV6-6 to TRBJ1-2; possibly TRBD1 for D (6 bases). Germline CDR1 and CDR2: MNHNY and SVGAGI (reference sequence). V was clipped by 0 bases and J by 2 bases, with 10 bases between them. There are 15 residues in the CDR3. The CDR3 DNA reads as TGTGCCAGCAGTTACTCTGGTCAGGGGAACTATGGCTACACCTTC. Translated, it gives CASSYSGQGNYGYTF.

V usage is TRBV28 and J usage is TRBJ1-1; the match to TRBD1 covers 7 bases. This CDR3 contains 14 residues. J gave up 5 bases and V 7 bases, and 10 bases lay outside the gene matches. Germline V CDR1 and CDR2: MDHEN, SYDVKM. The CDR3, as DNA: TGTGCCAGCACCGAACCGACAGGGCAAACTGAAGCTTTCTTT. Its translation is CASTEPTGQTEAFF.

J is TRBJ2-3 and V is TRBV5-1; 12 bases line up with TRBD2. Losses at the gene ends were 7 bases for V and 4 bases for J; bases not matched to a gene: 7. The V gene's germline CDR1 is SGHRS and CDR2 YFSETQ. CDR3 length equals 15 residues. The CDR3 region has the DNA TGCGCCAGCGGGTGGACTAGCGGGGTCGCAGATACGCAGTATTTT. Protein: CASGWTSGVADTQYF.

The CDR3 region has the DNA TGTGCCAGCAGCCAGGACAGGGGCGTCTGGGCTTTCTTT. Residues: CASSQDRGVWAFF. The gene calls are TRBV4-2 and TRBJ1-1, with TRBD1 matching 9 bases. The CDR3 has 13 residues. Per the germline V gene, CDR1 is LGHNA and CDR2 is YNFKEQ. Losses at the gene ends were 3 bases for V and 11 bases for J; bases not matched to a gene: 7.

This clone was seen just once. V usage is TRBV7-6 and J usage is TRBJ1-1, with unresolved D. The germline V and J ends were trimmed by 3 bases and 0 bases, with 5 bases remaining between them. CDR1 and CDR2 from the germline V gene are SGHVS and FNYEAQ. This CDR3 comprises 13 residues. CDR3 in DNA: TGTGCCAGCAGCTTCCCATTGAACACTGAAGCTTTCTTT. It encodes CASSFPLNTEAFF. Based on the CDR3 plus reference TRBV7-6 and TRBJ1-1, the full variable domain is GAGVSQSPRYKVTKRGQDVALRCDPISGHVSLYWYRQALGQGPEFLTYFNYEAQQDKSGLPNDRFSAERPEGSISTLTIQRTEQRDSAMYRCASSFPLNTEAFFGQGTRLTVV.

The rearrangement joins TRBV5-1 to TRBJ2-1; D not certain. Trimming pared 1 base from V and 1 base from J, leaving 9 bases between. This CDR3 has 15 residues. Looked up from germline, CDR1 is SGHRS and CDR2 is YFSETQ. The CDR3: CASSLTLNSYNEQFF. DNA for the CDR3: TGCGCCAGCAGCTTGACTTTGAATTCCTACAATGAGCAGTTCTTC. The entire variable domain, with the rest obtained from reference TRBV5-1 and TRBJ2-1, is as follows: KAGVTQTPRYLIKTRGQQVTLSCSPISGHRSVSWYQQTPGQGLQFLFEYFSETQRNKGNFPGRFSGRQFSNSRSEMNVSTLELGDSALYLCASSLTLNSYNEQFFGPGTRLTVL.

This clone was recorded a few times. The rearrangement joins TRBV7-9 to TRBJ2-1; TRBD2 is a possible D gene (5 bases). V lost 5 bases to trimming and J lost 7 bases, with 9 bases between them. Germline V CDR1 and CDR2: SEHNR, FQNEAQ (reference sequence). The CDR3 is made up of 12 amino acids. CDR3 sequence (DNA): TGTGCCAGCAGCCTTAGCGCGAATGAGCAGTTCTTC. This encodes CASSLSANEQFF. Complete variable domain (other parts from reference TRBV7-9 and TRBJ2-1): DTGVSQNPRHKITKRGQNVTFRCDPISEHNRLYWYRQTLGQGPEFLTYFQNEAQLEKSRLLSDRFSAERPKGSFSTLEIQRTEQGDSAMYLCASSLSANEQFFGPGTRLTVL.

The genes are TRBV6-6 and TRBJ1-4, with D possibly matching TRBD1 (6 bases). Germline V lookup: CDR1 MNHNY, CDR2 SVGAGI (reference sequence). The CDR3 covers 16 residues. V lost 2 bases to trimming and J lost 8 bases, with 18 bases between them. This CDR3 reads CASSYPSDRKGEKLFF. The DNA for the CDR3 is TGTGCCAGCAGTTACCCGTCAGACAGGAAAGGGGAAAAACTGTTTTTT.

This chain connects TRBV7-9 to TRBJ2-2, with TRBD2 matching 8 bases. CDR1 is SEHNR and CDR2 is FQNEAQ in the germline V gene (reference sequence). With V trimmed by 5 bases and J by 0 bases, 5 bases remained unmatched. This CDR3 is built from 16 residues. The CDR3 spells CASSRGGLANTGELFF. Here the CDR3 DNA reads TGTGCCAGCAGCCGGGGGGGACTAGCGAACACCGGGGAGCTGTTTTTT. Based on the CDR3 plus reference TRBV7-9 and TRBJ2-2, the full variable domain is DTGVSQNPRHKITKRGQNVTFRCDPISEHNRLYWYRQTLGQGPEFLTYFQNEAQLEKSRLLSDRFSAERPKGSFSTLEIQRTEQGDSAMYLCASSRGGLANTGELFFGEGSRLTVL.

This chain links TRBV6-1 with TRBJ2-2, with 9 bases fitting TRBD2. With 4 bases clipped from V and 4 bases from J, the junction kept 7 bases outside the gene matches. The germline CDR1 and CDR2 sequences are MNHNS and SASEGT. This CDR3 contains 16 residues. The CDR3 nucleotides read TGTGCCAGCAGTGCGACAAGCGGGGGGATCACCGGGGAGCTGTTTTTT. Amino acid sequence: CASSATSGGITGELFF.

The chain carries TRBV29-1 and TRBJ2-7; the D gene is possibly TRBD1 (6 bases). This CDR3 is built from 13 residues. The germline V and J ends were trimmed by 0 bases and 2 bases, with 8 bases remaining between them. The germline CDR1 and CDR2 sequences are SQVTM and ANQGSEA. The CDR3 coding sequence is TGCAGCGTTGAAGATCAGGGGACCTACGAGCAGTACTTC. This codes for CSVEDQGTYEQYF.

The chain employs TRBV9 and TRBJ2-1; maybe TRBD1 (6 bases). Germline loops: CDR1 SGDLS, CDR2 YYNGEE. V shed 3 bases and J shed 8 bases, with 24 bases lying between them. This CDR3 contains 17 residues. CDR3 coding DNA: TGTGCCAGCAGCGCAACCGGGACACCGACCGTTCGGTATGAGCAGTTCTTC. Translating gives CASSATGTPTVRYEQFF.

The rearrangement joins TRBV4-1 to TRBJ2-1; weak D call: TRBD2 (6 bases). The CDR3 runs to 13 residues. The germline V gene encodes CDR1 MGHRA and CDR2 YSYEKL. V was pared by 5 bases and J by 5 bases, with 10 bases between. Here the CDR3 reads CASSFPGDNEQFF. CDR3 in DNA: TGCGCCAGCAGCTTTCCGGGGGACAATGAGCAGTTCTTC.

The rearrangement links TRBV18 to TRBJ1-2, with a possible D match to TRBD1 (5 bases). V lost 2 bases to trimming and J lost 2 bases, with 18 bases between them. CDR1 and CDR2 from the germline V gene are KGHSH and LQKENI. CDR3 length: 17 residues. In nucleotides, the CDR3 is TGTGCCAGCTCACCATTCGACAGCCCGAGTCGAAACTATGGCTACACCTTC. Translated, it gives CASSPFDSPSRNYGYTF.